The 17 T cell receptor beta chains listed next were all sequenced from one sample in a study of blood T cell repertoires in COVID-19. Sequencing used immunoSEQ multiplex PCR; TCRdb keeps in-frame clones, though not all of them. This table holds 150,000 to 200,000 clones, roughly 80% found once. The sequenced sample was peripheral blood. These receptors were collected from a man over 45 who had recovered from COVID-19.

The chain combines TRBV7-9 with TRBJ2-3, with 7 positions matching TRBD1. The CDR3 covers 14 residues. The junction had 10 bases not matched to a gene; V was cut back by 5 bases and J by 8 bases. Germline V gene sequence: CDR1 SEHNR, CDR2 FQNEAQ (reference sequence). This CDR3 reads CASSPPTGTFTQYF. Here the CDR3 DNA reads TGTGCCAGCAGCCCCCCGACAGGGACCTTTACGCAGTATTTT. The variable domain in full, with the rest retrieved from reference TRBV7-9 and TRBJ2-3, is DTGVSQNPRHKITKRGQNVTFRCDPISEHNRLYWYRQTLGQGPEFLTYFQNEAQLEKSRLLSDRFSAERPKGSFSTLEIQRTEQGDSAMYLCASSPPTGTFTQYFGPGTRLTVL.

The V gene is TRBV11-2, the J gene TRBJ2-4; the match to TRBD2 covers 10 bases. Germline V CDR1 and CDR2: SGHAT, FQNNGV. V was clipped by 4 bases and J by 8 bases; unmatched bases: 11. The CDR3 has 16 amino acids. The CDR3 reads CASSSSTGLALYIQYF. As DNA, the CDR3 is TGTGCCAGCAGCTCCTCGACGGGACTAGCGTTGTACATTCAGTACTTC. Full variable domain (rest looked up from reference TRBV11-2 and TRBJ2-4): EAGVAQSPRYKIIEKRQSVAFWCNPISGHATLYWYQQILGQGPKLLIQFQNNGVVDDSQLPKDRFSAERLKGVDSTLKIQPAKLEDSAVYLCASSSSTGLALYIQYFGAGTRLSVL.

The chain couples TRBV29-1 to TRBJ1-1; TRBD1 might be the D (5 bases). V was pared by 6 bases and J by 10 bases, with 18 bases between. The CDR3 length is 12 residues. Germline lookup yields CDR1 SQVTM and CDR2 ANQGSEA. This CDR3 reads CSVTESSPRAFF. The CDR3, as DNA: TGCAGCGTGACAGAAAGCTCACCGAGAGCTTTCTTT.

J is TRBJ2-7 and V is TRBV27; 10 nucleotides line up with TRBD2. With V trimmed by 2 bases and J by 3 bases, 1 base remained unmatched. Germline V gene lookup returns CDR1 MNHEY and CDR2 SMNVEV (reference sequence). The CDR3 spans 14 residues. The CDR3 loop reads CASSLLAGDYEQYF. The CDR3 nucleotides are TGTGCCAGCAGTTTACTAGCGGGAGACTACGAGCAGTACTTC.

This CDR3 is CASKNQGAGDTQYF. The CDR3 DNA reads as TGTGCCAGCAAAAACCAAGGGGCCGGAGATACGCAGTATTTT. The chain recombines TRBV14 with TRBJ2-3, with D perhaps TRBD1 (5 bases). Trimming took off 7 bases at V and 5 bases at J, with 16 bases between the two ends. Germline CDR1 SGHDN, CDR2 FVKESK. CDR3 size: 14 residues.

As DNA, the CDR3 is TGTGCCAGCAGCACCCCGTCCCGGGCCCAGTACTTC. It specifies CASSTPSRAQYF. The chain uses TRBV6-5 and TRBJ2-5, with D hard to call. CDR3 length: 12 residues. Germline CDR1 and CDR2: MNHEY and SVGAGI. V was trimmed by 6 bases and J by 9 bases, leaving 14 bases between them.

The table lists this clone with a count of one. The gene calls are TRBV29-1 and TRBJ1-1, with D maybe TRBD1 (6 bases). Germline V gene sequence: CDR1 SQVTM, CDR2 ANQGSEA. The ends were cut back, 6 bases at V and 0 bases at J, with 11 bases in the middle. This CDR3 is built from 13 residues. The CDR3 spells CSVGTSLNTEAFF. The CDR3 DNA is TGCAGCGTAGGGACATCTTTGAACACTGAAGCTTTCTTT.

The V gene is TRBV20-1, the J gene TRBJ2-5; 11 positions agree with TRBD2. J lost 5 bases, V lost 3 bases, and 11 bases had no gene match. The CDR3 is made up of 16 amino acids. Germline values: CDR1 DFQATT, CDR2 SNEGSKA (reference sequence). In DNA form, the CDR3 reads TGCAGTGCTAGTGAAAGTAGCGGGAGGGCCTATGAGACCCAGTACTTC. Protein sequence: CSASESSGRAYETQYF.

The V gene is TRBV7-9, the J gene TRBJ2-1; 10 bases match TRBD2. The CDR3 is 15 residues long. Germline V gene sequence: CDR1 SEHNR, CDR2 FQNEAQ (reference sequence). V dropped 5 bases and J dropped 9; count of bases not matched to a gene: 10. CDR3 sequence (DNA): TGTGCCAGCAGCCCCTCTAGCGGGAGAGGAGGTGAGCAGTTCTTC. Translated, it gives CASSPSSGRGGEQFF.

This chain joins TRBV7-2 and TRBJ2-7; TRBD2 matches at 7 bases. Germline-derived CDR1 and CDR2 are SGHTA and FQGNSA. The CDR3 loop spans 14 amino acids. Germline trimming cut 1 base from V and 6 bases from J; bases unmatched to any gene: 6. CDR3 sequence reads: CASSLEGTTTEQYF. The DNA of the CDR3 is TGTGCCAGCAGCTTAGAAGGGACTACTACCGAGCAGTACTTC.

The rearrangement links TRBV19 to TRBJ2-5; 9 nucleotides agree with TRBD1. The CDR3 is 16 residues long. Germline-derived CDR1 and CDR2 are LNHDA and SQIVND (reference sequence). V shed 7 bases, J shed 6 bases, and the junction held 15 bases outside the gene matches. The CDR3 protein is CASKGQGDMVGQTQYF. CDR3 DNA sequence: TGTGCCAGTAAGGGACAGGGTGATATGGTGGGTCAGACCCAGTACTTC. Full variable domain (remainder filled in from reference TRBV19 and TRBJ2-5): DGGITQSPKYLFRKEGQNVTLSCEQNLNHDAMYWYRQDPGQGLRLIYYSQIVNDFQKGDIAEGYSVSREKKESFPLTVTSAQKNPTAFYLCASKGQGDMVGQTQYFGPGTRLLVL.

In nucleotides, the CDR3 is TGTGCCAGTAGTATAGGTTACGGGAAACCCTCCTATGGCTACACCTTC. It codes for CASSIGYGKPSYGYTF. The chain has TRBV19 and TRBJ1-2; D not resolved. Germline CDR1 and CDR2: LNHDA and SQIVND (reference sequence). The CDR3 extends over 16 amino acids. Between the trimmed V and J ends, which lost 1 base and 4 bases, there was a span of 16 bases.

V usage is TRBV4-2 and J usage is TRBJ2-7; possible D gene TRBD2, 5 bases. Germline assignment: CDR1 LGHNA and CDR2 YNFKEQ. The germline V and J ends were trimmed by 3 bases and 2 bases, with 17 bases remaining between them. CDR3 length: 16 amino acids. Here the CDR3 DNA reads TGTGCCAGCAGCCAGGATGATTTAGCGTTACCCTACGAGCAGTACTTC. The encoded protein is CASSQDDLALPYEQYF.

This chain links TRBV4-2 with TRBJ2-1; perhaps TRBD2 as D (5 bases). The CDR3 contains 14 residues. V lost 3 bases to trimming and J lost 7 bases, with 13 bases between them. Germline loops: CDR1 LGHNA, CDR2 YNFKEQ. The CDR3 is CASSQGLRVNEQFF. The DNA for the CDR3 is TGTGCCAGCAGCCAGGGTTTGAGGGTGAATGAGCAGTTCTTC.

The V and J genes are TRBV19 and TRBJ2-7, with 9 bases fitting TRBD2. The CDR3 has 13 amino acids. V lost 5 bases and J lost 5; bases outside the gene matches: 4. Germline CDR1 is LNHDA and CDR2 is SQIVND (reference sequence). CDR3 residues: CASSVAGVHEQYF. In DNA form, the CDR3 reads TGTGCCAGTAGTGTAGCGGGAGTGCACGAGCAGTACTTC.

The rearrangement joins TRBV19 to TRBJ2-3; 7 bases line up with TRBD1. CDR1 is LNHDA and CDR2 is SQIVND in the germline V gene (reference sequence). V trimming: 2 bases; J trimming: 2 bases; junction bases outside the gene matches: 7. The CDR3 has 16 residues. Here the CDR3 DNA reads TGTGCCAGTAGTATAAGTGGGGACAGCTCCACAGATACGCAGTATTTT. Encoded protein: CASSISGDSSTDTQYF.

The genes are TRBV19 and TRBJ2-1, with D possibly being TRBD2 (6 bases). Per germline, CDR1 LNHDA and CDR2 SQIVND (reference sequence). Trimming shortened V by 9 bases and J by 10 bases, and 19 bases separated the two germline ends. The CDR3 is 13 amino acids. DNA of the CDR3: TGTGCCAGCCGACGGGACTCTATGGGAGAGCAGTTCTTC. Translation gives CASRRDSMGEQFF.